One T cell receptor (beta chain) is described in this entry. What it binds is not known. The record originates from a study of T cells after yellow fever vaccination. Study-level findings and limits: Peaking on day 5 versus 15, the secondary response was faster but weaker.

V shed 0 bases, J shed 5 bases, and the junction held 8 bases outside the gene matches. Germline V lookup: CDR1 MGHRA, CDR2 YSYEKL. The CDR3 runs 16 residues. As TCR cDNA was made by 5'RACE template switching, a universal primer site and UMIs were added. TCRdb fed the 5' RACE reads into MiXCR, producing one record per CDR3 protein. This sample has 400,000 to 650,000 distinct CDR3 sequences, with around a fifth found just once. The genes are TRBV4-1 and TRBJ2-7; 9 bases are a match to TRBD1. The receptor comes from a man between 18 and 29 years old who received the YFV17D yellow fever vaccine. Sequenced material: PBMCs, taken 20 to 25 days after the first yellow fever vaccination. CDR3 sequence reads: CASSQDGWGTGNEQYF. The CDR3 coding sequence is TGCGCCAGCAGCCAAGATGGATGGGGGACAGGGAACGAGCAGTACTTC.